This T cell receptor beta chain was sequenced in a study of blood T cell repertoires in COVID-19. TCRdb's copy holds only in-frame clones and misses some; the assay was immunoSEQ multiplex PCR. The repertoire holds approximately 70,000 clones, with roughly nine tenths as singletons. Germline V gene lookup returns CDR1 MGHDK and CDR2 SYGVNS. Trimming left V 6 bases short and J 0 bases short, with 6 bases between. The CDR3 runs to 14 residues. This sequence joins TRBV25-1 and TRBJ1-6; D may be TRBD1 (6 bases). Sequencing was performed on peripheral blood. The TCR sequence derives from a man over 45 with COVID-19, enrolled during active disease. The CDR3 reads CASSRGSYNSPLHF. DNA for the CDR3: TGTGCCAGCAGCAGGGGCTCCTATAATTCACCCCTCCACTTT.